This T cell receptor beta chain appears in the sequencing data of a study of T cells in Graves' hyperthyroidism and ophthalmopathy. This clonotype was detected a few times. After removal of 2 bases from V and 4 bases from J, the junction contained 5 bases not matched to a gene. Germline loops: CDR1 MNHEY, CDR2 SVGEGT. This CDR3 has 17 residues. RNA transcripts were the template for amplifying TCR beta CDR3 regions. TCR CDR3 regions were first amplified by RT-PCR with HTBI primers. TCRdb called the multiplex PCR reads again in MiXCR, with one record for every CDR3 protein. The profile shows roughly 500,000 distinct CDR3 sequences, about 20% of them singletons.

This chain connects TRBV6-2 or TRBV6-3 to TRBJ2-3; 14 nucleotides line up with TRBD2. This clonotype was obtained from a woman between 65 and 79 years old with Graves' ophthalmopathy. The material sequenced was blood. CDR3 sequence reads: CASSYPPGLAGADTQYF. The CDR3 DNA follows: TGTGCCAGCAGTTACCCCCCGGGACTAGCGGGAGCAGATACGCAGTATTTT.